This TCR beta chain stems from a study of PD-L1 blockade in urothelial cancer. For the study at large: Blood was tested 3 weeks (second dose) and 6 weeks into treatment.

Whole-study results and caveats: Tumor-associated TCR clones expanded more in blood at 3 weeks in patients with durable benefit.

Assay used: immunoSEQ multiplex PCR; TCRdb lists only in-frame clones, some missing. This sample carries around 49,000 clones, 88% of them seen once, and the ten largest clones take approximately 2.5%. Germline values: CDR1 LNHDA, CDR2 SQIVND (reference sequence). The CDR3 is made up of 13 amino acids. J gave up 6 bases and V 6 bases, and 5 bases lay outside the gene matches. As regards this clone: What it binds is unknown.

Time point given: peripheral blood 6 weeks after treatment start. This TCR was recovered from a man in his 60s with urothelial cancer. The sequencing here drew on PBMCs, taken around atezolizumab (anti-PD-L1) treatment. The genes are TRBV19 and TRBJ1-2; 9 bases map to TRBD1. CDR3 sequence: CASRNRDRDGYTF. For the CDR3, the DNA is TGTGCCAGTAGGAACAGGGACAGGGATGGCTACACCTTC.